This TCR beta chain was observed in a study of vaccination effects on CD4 cells after COVID-19 (dated by TCRdb to between 2021 and 2024). Broadly, across the study: Each participant got two doses of an mRNA SARS-CoV-2 vaccine, either BNT162b2 or mRNA-1273. SARS-CoV-2 spike-specific CD4+ TCR repertoires from before and after mRNA vaccination were compared in COVID-19 convalescent patients and in infection-naive vaccine recipients. The full study included approximately nine COVID-19 convalescent patients and several SARS-CoV-2-naive healthy vaccine recipients. Cultures from other donors in the study were sequenced using the Oncomine TCR Beta short-read assay on an Illumina iSeq 100. Here is what the overall study found, with its caveats: The study was limited by a small number of convalescent patients, and early post-infection timepoints were lacking. Among healthy vaccine recipients, nearly all vaccine-induced clones were SARS-CoV-2 mono-reactive, and only 1 of 255 was cross-reactive with common cold coronaviruses. Marked clonal contraction was observed in both infection-induced and vaccine-induced clones at late post-vaccination timepoints, consistent with waning T cell responses.

Remarks on this clone: No antigen is known for it. Base qualities are missing; no much larger clone stands one base away.

Libraries were made using the immunoSEQ multiplex PCR assay. TCR beta CDR3 sequencing was performed on DNA from the cultured, isolated CD4+ T cells. As for the original processing: Non-productive TCR sequences were discarded, and reads were trimmed to the CDR3 region, with only CDR3s of 7 or more amino acids retained. The MANAFEST web app was used to pick out antigen-specific clonotypes by comparing their expansion in peptide wells with that in reference cultures. To be called positive, a clone needed expansion at FDR<0.05 compared with the reference and with all other wells, an odds ratio greater than 5, and a frequency greater than 0.1% in two replicate wells. Clonotypes significantly expanded in SARS-CoV-2 spike wells and in at least one common cold coronavirus spike condition were defined as cross-reactive. Levenshtein distance calculated with the stringdist R package was used to assess CDR3 similarity, and unrooted trees were constructed with ape in R 3.6.1. The table comes from immuneACCESS by way of TCRdb, which keeps in-frame sequences with V and J called. Part of the clones is missing from these tables; in studies checked, under half for an unresolved V gene and the rest for unknown reasons. From that table come the V and J calls and clone size; the DNA was used to work out D and trimming. Recorded for this sample are 67,000 or so clones; 65% to 85% of them occurred a single time. In total, the top ten clones hold approximately 4.3% of the sample.

The ViraFEST assay stimulated PBMC with viral peptide pools and then used TCR sequencing to identify antigen-specific CD4+ T cell clonotypes by expansion. After around 10 days of culture, CD4+ T cells were isolated with the EasySep CD4+ T cell isolation kit. None of the healthy vaccine recipients had a prior SARS-CoV-2 infection, which was confirmed by nucleocapsid antibody tests that came back negative both before and after vaccination. A few million PBMC per well were cultured with 9 to 10 ug/ml peptides in IMDM containing about 5% human AB serum, 10 IU/ml IL-2 and gentamicin. On days 3 and 7, half of the culture medium was replaced with fresh IL-2-containing medium. Unless noted otherwise, every peptide stimulation condition was cultured in triplicate wells. PBMC were separated from whole blood using Ficoll-Paque Plus gradient centrifugation and were then either cryopreserved at -140C or used fresh. The spike proteins of SARS-CoV-2 and of the common cold coronaviruses HCoV-NL63, HCoV-OC43 and HCoV-229E were spanned by overlapping peptide pools. The QIAamp micro DNA kit was used to extract genomic DNA from the cultured CD4+ T cells.

Relative to germline, V is 6 bases shorter and J is 3 bases shorter, with 8 bases between their ends. The CDR3 runs 12 residues from the cysteine to the phenylalanine. Kept here is only the CDR3 DNA, which spans 36 bases and is read in frame from base 1. Material: CD4+ T cells from PBMCs cultured with HCoV-OC43 spike peptides, obtained before COVID-19 vaccination. Explained via the paper, the cell subset or site label denotes: HCoV-OC43 spike overlapping peptide pool stimulation. The sequence was collected from a human donor who received a COVID-19 vaccine. The sequence is built from TRBV12-3 or TRBV12-4 and TRBJ1-1, and possibly TRBD1, on 5 matching bases. The CDR3 has the sequence CASRGGYTEAFF. The nucleotides read TGTGCCAGCAGGGGGGGGTACACTGAAGCTTTCTTT.